The 4 T cell receptor beta chains given below trace back to one sample, sequenced in a study of cytomegalovirus exposure and HLA in healthy donors. Vbeta (60) and Jbeta (13) primers were used in the PCR. The assay was immunoSEQ multiplex PCR, and TCRdb's table has in-frame clones only and misses some. The sample contains fewer than 40,000 clones, more than 60% of which appear only once. The sample taken for sequencing was PBMCs. The receptors shown here come from a middle-aged man in good health and CMV-seropositive.

The chain is built from TRBV2 and TRBJ2-2, with TRBD2 as a possible D gene (6 bases). The germline V gene has CDR1 SNHLY and CDR2 FYNNEI. The CDR3 runs to 13 residues. Trimming removed 7 bases from V and 5 bases from J, with 11 bases in between. The CDR3 DNA reads as TGTGCCAGCACGGGGGAGAGAACCGGGGAGCTGTTTTTT. This codes for CASTGERTGELFF. Variable domain in full (rest from reference TRBV2 and TRBJ2-2): EPEVTQTPSHQVTQMGQEVILRCVPISNHLYFYWYRQILGQKVEFLVSFYNNEISEKSEIFDDQFSVERPDGSNFTLKIRSTKLEDSAMYFCASTGERTGELFFGEGSRLTVL.

The chain combines TRBV5-8 with TRBJ1-6, with a weak D call TRBD1 (5 bases). The germline gives CDR1 SGHTS, CDR2 YDEGEE. The CDR3 length is 14 residues. V was clipped by 1 base and J by 7 bases, with 9 bases between them. Written as DNA, the CDR3 is TGTGCCAGCAGCTTGTACGGGGGAAATTCACCCCTCCACTTT. Translation: CASSLYGGNSPLHF.

This clone appeared a single time. Since no conserved phenylalanine or tryptophan closes the CDR3, a read error is the likely cause. The limits of the CDR3 on the DNA are not certain, so only TCRdb's listed CDR3 is given. The rearrangement links TRBV15 to TRBJ2-7; the D call TRBD2 from the table was never checked on the DNA. The germline V gene encodes CDR1 LNHNV and CDR2 YYDKDF (reference sequence). The CDR3 sequence runs 8 residues, both termini included. CDR3 region: CATSSLRS.

A single count supports this clone. V and J are TRBV27 and TRBJ1-1; no clear D gene. This CDR3 is built from 11 residues. With 7 bases removed from V and 3 bases from J, the gap between germline ends came to 6 bases. The germline gives CDR1 MNHEY, CDR2 SMNVEV (reference sequence). CDR3 sequence reads: CASTGYTEAFF. The CDR3 DNA reads as TGTGCCAGCACGGGGTACACTGAAGCTTTCTTT.